The sequence of this T cell receptor (beta chain) was determined in a study of shared clonotypes between healthy human individuals. Across the study: The donors, two women and a few men, were aged 18 to 49.

As defined, naive CD8 cells were CD45RO-negative and positively selected for CCR7, with terminally differentiated effector memory CD45RA+ cells excluded. Caucasian adults residing in Nashville, Tennessee made up all the donors. Notes on this clone: The target antigen is unknown.

The CDR3 sequence is 13 residues long. Between the trimmed V and J ends, which lost 2 bases and 5 bases, there was a span of 10 bases. Germline CDR1 is SGDLS and CDR2 is YYNGEE. Broader study findings: The generation probabilities recorded for non-shared clonotypes fell below those of clonotypes shared by all four donors. Blood alone was sampled, and tissue repertoires likely differ.

TCRdb's copy holds only in-frame clones and misses some; the assay was immunoSEQ multiplex PCR. The table lists some 2,100,000 clones, approximately 94% of them singletons, with around 1.7% in the top ten. The clonotype originates from a young man in good health. Some clones in this sample may be carry-over from other donors' samples. The sequencing input was naive CD8+ T cells from PBMCs. The rearrangement links TRBV9 to TRBJ1-2, with D hard to call. CDR3 DNA sequence: TGTGCCAGCAGCGTTTCGGACCGTTATGGCTACACCTTC. Translation gives CASSVSDRYGYTF.